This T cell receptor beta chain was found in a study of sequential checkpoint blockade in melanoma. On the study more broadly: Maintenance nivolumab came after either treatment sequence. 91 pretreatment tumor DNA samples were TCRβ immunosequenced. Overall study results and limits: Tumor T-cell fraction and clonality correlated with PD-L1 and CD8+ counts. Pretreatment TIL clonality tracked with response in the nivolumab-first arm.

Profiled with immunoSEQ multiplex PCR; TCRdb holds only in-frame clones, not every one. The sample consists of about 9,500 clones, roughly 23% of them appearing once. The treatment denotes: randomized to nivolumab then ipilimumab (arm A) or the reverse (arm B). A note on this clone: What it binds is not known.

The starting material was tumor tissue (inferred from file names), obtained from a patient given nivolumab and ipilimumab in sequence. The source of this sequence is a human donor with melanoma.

CDR3 nucleotide sequence: TGTGCCAGTAGTATCACCTCGGGGAAGGATGGCTACACCTTC. This translates into CASSITSGKDGYTF. The V gene is TRBV19, the J gene TRBJ1-2, with D hard to call. V dropped 3 bases and J dropped 6 bases, with 14 bases sitting between them. This CDR3 has 14 residues. CDR1 and CDR2 (germline): LNHDA, SQIVND (reference sequence).